This entry is about one TCR beta chain. Original processing methods: By means of reference gene primer amplification, nucleated cell counts were estimated. Libraries were prepared by immunoSEQ multiplex PCR; TCRdb keeps only in-frame clonotypes and omits some of them. V, J and clone size derive from that table, while D and trimming were established from the DNA sequence. There are 40,000 to 55,000 clones in the sample; 70% to 85% occur only once, and about 6% lies in the top ten. This entry comes from a study of blood T cell repertoires in COVID-19. Study as a whole: Some COVID-19 samples were acute and others convalescent; all came from the United States, Italy and Spain. In each case, the material was cDNA or gDNA derived from T cells, B-cell-depleted T cells, or PBMCs.

Participant age was roughly 18 to 90 years, and participants resided in roughly 25 US areas. V was cut by 5 bases and J by 4 bases, with 20 bases left in between. CDR1 is LNHDA, CDR2 SQIVND, per germline (reference sequence). CDR3 length: 16 residues. The receptor comes from a woman aged 50 to 60 with acute COVID-19. This sequence joins TRBV19 and TRBJ1-2, with unresolved D. The sample consisted of PBMCs or T cells enriched from blood (not recorded which). Here the CDR3 reads CASSADSSNPFYGYTF. The CDR3 bases are TGTGCCAGTAGTGCGGACTCTTCTAACCCCTTCTATGGCTACACCTTC.